The sequence of this T cell receptor (beta chain) was determined in a study of CD8+ T cells in alopecia areata. Comments on this clone: The antigen remains undetermined.

Overall study findings and caveats: Scalp sample sequencing also detects resident alphabeta T cells of normal skin.

Individuals with alopecia areata gave both lesional scalp punch biopsies and peripheral blood for collection. Trimming removed 1 base at V and 0 bases at J, with 11 bases between. Looked up from germline, CDR1 is SGHDT and CDR2 is YYEEEE. This CDR3 contains 15 residues. Extraction of RNA preceded its reverse transcription into cDNA, which served as the sequencing template. Profiled with immunoSEQ multiplex PCR; TCRdb holds only in-frame clones, not every one. The sample lists more than 200,000 clones; about 68% were seen once. The rearrangement uses TRBV5-6 and TRBJ2-7; D is possibly TRBD1 (5 bases). The sample consisted of CD4+ T cells sorted from blood, taken at week 0. This receptor was identified in a human donor with alopecia areata. The CDR3 coding sequence is TGTGCCAGCAGCTTGTTTCAGGGCTACTCCTACGAGCAGTACTTC. The encoded protein is CASSLFQGYSYEQYF. Full variable domain (missing parts from reference TRBV5-6 and TRBJ2-7): DAGVTQSPTHLIKTRGQQVTLRCSPKSGHDTVSWYQQALGQGPQFIFQYYEEEERQRGNFPDRFSGHQFPNYSSELNVNALLLGDSALYLCASSLFQGYSYEQYFGPGTRLTVT.